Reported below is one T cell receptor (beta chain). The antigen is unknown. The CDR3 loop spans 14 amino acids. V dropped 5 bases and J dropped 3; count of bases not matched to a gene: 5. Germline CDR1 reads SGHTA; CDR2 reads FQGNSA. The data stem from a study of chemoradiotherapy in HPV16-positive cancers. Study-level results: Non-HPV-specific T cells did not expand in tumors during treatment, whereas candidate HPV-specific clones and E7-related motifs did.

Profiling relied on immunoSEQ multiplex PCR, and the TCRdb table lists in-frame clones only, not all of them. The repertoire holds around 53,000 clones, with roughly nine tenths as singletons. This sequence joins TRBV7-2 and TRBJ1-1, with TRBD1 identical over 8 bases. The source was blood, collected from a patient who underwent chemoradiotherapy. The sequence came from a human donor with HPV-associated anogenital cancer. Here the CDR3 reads CASSQRQGHTEAFF. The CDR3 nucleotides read TGTGCCAGCAGCCAACGACAGGGGCACACTGAAGCTTTCTTT.